These 10 T cell receptor beta chains share one sample of origin, sequenced in a study of T cells expressing NK-cell markers (dated by TCRdb to the early 2020s). To prepare the library, 5' RACE was applied. The sequencer was an Illumina HiSeq 2000. The reads, reprocessed by TCRdb, yield one row per CDR3 protein sequence and no DNA. The sample table gives tens of thousands of distinct CDR3 sequences. The leading ten clones occupy 50% to 75% of the sample. The sequenced material came from blood T cells: a sorted CD56 or NKG2C T cell subset, CD4+ or CD8+ T cells, or bulk PBMC T cells (not recorded which). The receptors stem from a woman aged 18 to 75 in good health.

The rearrangement uses TRBV20-1 and TRBJ2-1; there is no DNA to check the TCRdb D call of TRBD1. The CDR3 contains 15 residues. CDR1 is DFQATT, CDR2 SNEGSKA, per germline (reference sequence). The chain's CDR3 is CSARDRDRGYNEQFF.

The CDR3 sequence: CASSFQETQYF. The genes are TRBV5-6 and TRBJ2-5. The CDR3 totals 11 residues. The V gene's germline CDR1 is SGHDT and CDR2 YYEEEE.

The chain links TRBV18 to TRBJ2-6; TCRdb's D call, TRBD2, is unchecked because there is no DNA. The CDR3 is 18 residues long. The V gene's germline CDR1 is KGHSH and CDR2 LQKENI. CDR3: CASSREGGISSGANVLTF.

V gene TRBV6-1 combines with J gene TRBJ2-7; absent DNA, TCRdb's TRBD2 call cannot be checked. The length of the CDR3 is 15 residues. Germline V gene data show CDR1 as MNHNS and CDR2 as SASEGT. CDR3 amino acids: CASSDAAGVPYEQYF.

The gene calls are TRBV7-3 and TRBJ1-2; TCRdb proposes TRBD1, but this gene call is untestable without DNA. Germline lookup yields CDR1 SGHTA and CDR2 FQGTGA. The CDR3 is 17 amino acids. CDR3 sequence reads: CASSSQRDTRSGYGYTF.

The rearrangement uses TRBV4-1 and TRBJ2-5; TCRdb returns TRBD2, unconfirmable since there is no DNA. The germline CDR1 and CDR2 sequences are MGHRA and YSYEKL. There are 14 residues in the CDR3. The CDR3 sequence is CASSHSSGEETQYF.

V is TRBV12-3 or TRBV12-4 and J is TRBJ2-1. The CDR3 contains 15 residues. CDR3 residues: CASSSGHFSYNEQFF.

The chain recombines TRBV10-3 with TRBJ2-2; the D call of TRBD1 rests on TCRdb alone, since no DNA is present to check it. The CDR3 is made up of 15 amino acids. CDR1 and CDR2 (germline): ENHRY, SYGVKD. CDR3 loop: CAISSGTGVTGELFF.

This chain links TRBV5-1 with TRBJ2-7; no DNA is available, so the TRBD2 call from TCRdb remains unchecked. Looked up from germline, CDR1 is SGHRS and CDR2 is YFSETQ. The CDR3 loop spans 15 amino acids. The CDR3 reads CASSLASGEQYEQYF.

This sequence joins TRBV9 and TRBJ1-1; absent DNA, TCRdb's TRBD1 call cannot be checked. CDR1 is SGDLS and CDR2 is YYNGEE in the germline V gene. This CDR3 has 15 residues. The CDR3 loop reads CASSVVGGGDTEAFF.